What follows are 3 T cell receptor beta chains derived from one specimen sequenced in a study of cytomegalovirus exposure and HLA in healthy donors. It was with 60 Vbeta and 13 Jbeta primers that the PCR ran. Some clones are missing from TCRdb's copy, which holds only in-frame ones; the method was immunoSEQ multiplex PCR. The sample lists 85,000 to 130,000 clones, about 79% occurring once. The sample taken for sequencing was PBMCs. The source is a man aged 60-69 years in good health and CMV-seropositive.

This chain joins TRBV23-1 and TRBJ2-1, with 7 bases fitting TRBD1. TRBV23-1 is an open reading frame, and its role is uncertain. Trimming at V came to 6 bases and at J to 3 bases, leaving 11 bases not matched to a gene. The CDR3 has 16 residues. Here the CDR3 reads CASSHLGTADYNEQFF. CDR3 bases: TGCGCCAGCAGCCACCTTGGGACAGCCGACTACAATGAGCAGTTCTTC.

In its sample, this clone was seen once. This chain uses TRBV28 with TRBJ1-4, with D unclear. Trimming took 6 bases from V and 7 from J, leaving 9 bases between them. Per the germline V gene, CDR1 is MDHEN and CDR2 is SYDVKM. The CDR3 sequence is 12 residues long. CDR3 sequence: CASRSYSEKLFF. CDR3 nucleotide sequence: TGTGCCAGCAGGTCATATAGTGAAAAACTGTTTTTT.

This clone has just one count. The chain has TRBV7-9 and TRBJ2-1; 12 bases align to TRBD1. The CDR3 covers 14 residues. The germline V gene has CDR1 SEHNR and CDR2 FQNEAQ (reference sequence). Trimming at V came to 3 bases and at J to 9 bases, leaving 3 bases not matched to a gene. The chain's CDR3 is CASSLGQGAIEQFF. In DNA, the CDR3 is TGTGCCAGCAGCTTGGGACAGGGGGCTATTGAGCAGTTCTTC.